Below are 24 T cell receptor beta chains sequenced from a single sample in a study of shared clonotypes between healthy human individuals. Data came from immunoSEQ multiplex PCR; TCRdb stores just in-frame clones and leaves some out. The sample holds over 2 million clones, just under 95% seen once. CD8 cells classed as naive were CD45RO-negative and positively selected for CCR7, excluding terminally differentiated effector memory CD45RA+ cells. Sequences were obtained from naive CD8+ T cells sorted from blood. Source of these receptors: a man aged 18 to 30 in good health.

The chain links TRBV30 to TRBJ2-7; D not certain. CDR1 and CDR2 (germline): GTSNPN, SVGIG (reference sequence). Trimming stripped 3 bases from V and 0 bases from J, with 9 bases between. This CDR3 contains 13 residues. The CDR3 reads CAWRGRVSYEQYF. The CDR3, as DNA: TGTGCCTGGAGAGGAAGGGTCTCCTACGAGCAGTACTTC. Using reference TRBV30 and TRBJ2-7 for the parts outside the CDR3, the full variable domain is SQTIHQWPATLVQPVGSPLSLECTVEGTSNPNLYWYRQAAGRGLQLLFYSVGIGQISSEVPQNLSASRPQDRQFILSSKKLLLSDSGFYLCAWRGRVSYEQYFGPGTRLTVT.

The CDR3 DNA follows: TGTGCCAGCAGTTTGATAGGTCCGTCCTCCTATAATTCACCCCTCCACTTT. Translation gives CASSLIGPSSYNSPLHF. The V and J genes are TRBV27 and TRBJ1-6, with D hard to call. Germline CDR1 MNHEY, CDR2 SMNVEV (reference sequence). This CDR3 has 17 amino acids. Deletions cut 3 bases from V and 0 bases from J, with 12 bases between.

This clone is a singleton in its sample. The chain joins TRBV11-2 to TRBJ1-2; D is uncertain. The germline V and J ends were trimmed by 3 bases and 0 bases, with 5 bases remaining between them. Germline-derived CDR1 and CDR2 are SGHAT and FQNNGV. The CDR3 contains 13 residues. The CDR3 is CASSFEANYGYTF. CDR3 in DNA: TGTGCCAGCAGCTTCGAGGCTAACTATGGCTACACCTTC.

As concerns this clone: At the DNA level, this CDR3 is encoded by other sequences in the same sample as well. V is TRBV5-4 and J is TRBJ2-7, with TRBD2 identical over 9 bases. V trimming: 2 bases; J trimming: 3 bases; junction bases outside the gene matches: 3. Per the germline V gene, CDR1 is SGHNT and CDR2 is YYREEE (reference sequence). The CDR3 totals 14 residues. CDR3 amino acids: CASSFSGSLYEQYF. CDR3 DNA: TGTGCCAGCAGCTTTAGCGGGAGTCTCTACGAGCAGTACTTC.

This rearrangement joins TRBV5-5 to TRBJ2-3; D not certain. Deletions cut 2 bases from V and 2 bases from J, with 9 bases between. In germline, CDR1 is SGHKS, CDR2 YYEKEE (reference sequence). The CDR3 sequence is 14 residues long. CDR3 sequence: CASSLVFITDTQYF. The CDR3 DNA is TGTGCCAGCAGCTTAGTATTCATCACAGATACGCAGTATTTT.

J is TRBJ2-3 and V is TRBV27, with a weak D call TRBD2 (5 bases). Trimming stripped 6 bases from V and 6 bases from J, with 22 bases between. Looked up from germline, CDR1 is MNHEY and CDR2 is SMNVEV (reference sequence). The CDR3 is 16 residues long. The chain's CDR3 is CASSLWVGEKMDTQYF. CDR3 sequence (DNA): TGTGCCAGCAGCCTATGGGTGGGAGAAAAGATGGATACGCAGTATTTT.

This chain uses TRBV4-3 with TRBJ2-1; a possible D gene is TRBD1 (6 bases). The CDR3 totals 15 residues. Trimming shortened V by 4 bases and J by 10 bases, and 20 bases separated the two germline ends. Germline V gene sequence: CDR1 LGHNA, CDR2 YSLEER. CDR3 DNA sequence: TGCGCCAGCAGCCCAGACTACCGCTCAGGGGAAGAGCAGTTCTTC. This gives the protein CASSPDYRSGEEQFF.

This rearrangement joins TRBV18 to TRBJ2-7, with 12 positions matching TRBD2. Germline V gene sequence: CDR1 KGHSH, CDR2 LQKENI. Trimming at V came to 8 bases and at J to 10 bases, leaving 15 bases not matched to a gene. CDR3 length equals 15 residues. This CDR3 is CASAALAGGLLGQYF. The CDR3 DNA is TGTGCCAGCGCTGCACTAGCGGGAGGTCTCCTCGGACAGTACTTC.

The chain links TRBV9 to TRBJ2-1; 8 nucleotides align to TRBD2. Looked up from germline, CDR1 is SGDLS and CDR2 is YYNGEE. V trimming: 0 bases; J trimming: 8 bases; junction bases outside the gene matches: 7. The CDR3 has 15 residues. CDR3 sequence (DNA): TGTGCCAGCAGCGTAGACGGGGGGGCCTTGGATGAGCAGTTCTTC. Translating it yields CASSVDGGALDEQFF.

The chain links TRBV7-6 to TRBJ2-1, with 7 positions matching TRBD2. The V and J ends lost 1 base and 4 bases, in that order; junction bases with no gene match: 4. Germline assignment: CDR1 SGHVS and CDR2 FNYEAQ. The CDR3 extends over 15 amino acids. The CDR3 reads CASSLGGSVYNEQFF. The CDR3 DNA sequence: TGTGCCAGCAGCTTAGGCGGGAGCGTGTACAATGAGCAGTTCTTC. Full variable domain (missing parts from reference TRBV7-6 and TRBJ2-1): GAGVSQSPRYKVTKRGQDVALRCDPISGHVSLYWYRQALGQGPEFLTYFNYEAQQDKSGLPNDRFSAERPEGSISTLTIQRTEQRDSAMYRCASSLGGSVYNEQFFGPGTRLTVL.

The J gene is TRBJ2-3, the V gene TRBV9; 8 positions agree with TRBD2. The trim removed 0 bases at V and 2 bases at J, leaving 14 bases unmatched. Germline V lookup: CDR1 SGDLS, CDR2 YYNGEE. The CDR3 covers 19 residues. The CDR3 protein is CASSVDPAGEPRSTDTQYF. CDR3 coding DNA: TGTGCCAGCAGCGTAGATCCAGCGGGAGAGCCCCGCTCCACAGATACGCAGTATTTT.

This rearrangement joins TRBV2 to TRBJ2-5; 9 nucleotides agree with TRBD2. The V segment lost 5 bases and the J segment 5 bases; nucleotides outside the gene matches: 6. CDR3 length: 14 amino acids. In germline, CDR1 is SNHLY, CDR2 FYNNEI. The CDR3 bases are TGTGCCAGCAGTTTAGCGGGGGAAGGGGAGACCCAGTACTTC. Its translation: CASSLAGEGETQYF.

This clone was detected only once. V usage is TRBV13 and J usage is TRBJ1-1; D gene ambiguous. V was cut by 5 bases and J by 4 bases, with 14 bases left in between. Germline V lookup: CDR1 PRHDT, CDR2 FYEKMQ (reference sequence). The CDR3 length is 14 residues. In DNA form, the CDR3 reads TGTGCCAGCAGCCCGAGGACCAGCGGCACTGAAGCTTTCTTT. Protein: CASSPRTSGTEAFF.

The gene calls are TRBV9 and TRBJ1-3; no clear D. This CDR3 comprises 16 residues. Trimming took off 0 bases at V and 0 bases at J, with 10 bases between the two ends. Germline CDR1 and CDR2: SGDLS and YYNGEE. The CDR3 region has the DNA TGTGCCAGCAGCGTAGGAGTGGAGGACTCTGGAAACACCATATATTTT. It yields the protein CASSVGVEDSGNTIYF.

The chain combines TRBV15 with TRBJ2-1; TRBD2 agrees at 7 bases. The CDR3 runs 16 residues. J was trimmed by 7 bases and V by 3 bases; bases with no gene match: 12. Germline CDR1 LNHNV, CDR2 YYDKDF (reference sequence). DNA of the CDR3: TGTGCCACCAGCAGCCCAAAGGGAGCGGGGAGAAATGAGCAGTTCTTC. It yields the protein CATSSPKGAGRNEQFF.

The chain joins TRBV7-9 to TRBJ1-2; 9 bases are shared with TRBD1. The CDR3 has 14 residues. The junction had 9 bases not matched to a gene; V was cut back by 7 bases and J by 6 bases. The germline CDR1 and CDR2 sequences are SEHNR and FQNEAQ (reference sequence). In DNA, the CDR3 is TGTGCCAGCACCGACGACGGGACAGGGAATGGCTACACCTTC. Encoded protein: CASTDDGTGNGYTF.

The gene calls are TRBV5-6 and TRBJ2-3; TRBD1 agrees at 7 bases. In germline, CDR1 is SGHDT, CDR2 YYEEEE. This CDR3 region has 16 residues. V was clipped by 3 bases and J by 2 bases; unmatched bases: 9. CDR3 sequence (DNA): TGTGCCAGCAGCTACGCCCCGGGGACAGTCACAGATACGCAGTATTTT. Protein product: CASSYAPGTVTDTQYF.

This chain joins TRBV25-1 and TRBJ1-6; TRBD1 agrees at 8 bases. This CDR3 is 18 amino acids long. Per the germline V gene, CDR1 is MGHDK and CDR2 is SYGVNS. After removal of 2 bases from V and 2 bases from J, the junction contained 8 bases not matched to a gene. CDR3 nucleotides: TGTGCCAGCAGTGAACCCGGACAGGGACGAACCTATAATTCACCCCTCCACTTT. Translated, it gives CASSEPGQGRTYNSPLHF.

The chain joins TRBV6-5 to TRBJ1-2; D gene ambiguous. V lost 0 bases and J lost 4, with 15 bases in between. The germline V gene has CDR1 MNHEY and CDR2 SVGAGI. The CDR3 loop spans 16 amino acids. CDR3 region: CASSYSIGVLVYGYTF. The CDR3 DNA reads TGTGCCAGCAGTTACTCGATCGGGGTATTGGTCTATGGCTACACCTTC.

This clone appeared a single time. The chain employs TRBV2 and TRBJ2-1; D remains ambiguous. CDR1 is SNHLY and CDR2 is FYNNEI in the germline V gene. The CDR3 totals 12 residues. V was shortened by 7 bases and J by 9 bases, with 13 bases between the two germline ends. CDR3 region: CASNPPTSEQFF. In DNA form, the CDR3 reads TGTGCCAGCAACCCCCCGACGAGTGAGCAGTTCTTC.

This sequence joins TRBV4-3 and TRBJ2-3, with 7 nucleotides matching TRBD2. After removal of 0 bases from V and 2 bases from J, the junction contained 8 bases not matched to a gene. The CDR3 runs 17 residues. Germline V gene sequence: CDR1 LGHNA, CDR2 YSLEER. The CDR3 DNA reads TGCGCCAGCAGCCAAGATGCGGGAGCTCGATCCACAGATACGCAGTATTTT. Amino acid sequence: CASSQDAGARSTDTQYF.

This chain joins TRBV27 and TRBJ2-1; 8 bases align to TRBD1. V shed 3 bases and J 8 bases; nucleotides not matched to a gene: 12. This CDR3 comprises 16 residues. CDR1 is MNHEY, CDR2 SMNVEV, per germline (reference sequence). The CDR3 reads CASSFLNSAGGDEQFF. DNA of the CDR3: TGTGCCAGCAGTTTCCTGAACTCGGCAGGGGGCGATGAGCAGTTCTTC.

The chain has TRBV29-1 and TRBJ2-5; D ambiguous. This CDR3 spans 14 amino acids. The V end lost 3 bases, the J end lost 2 bases, and 13 bases lay between the germline ends. Germline CDR1 SQVTM, CDR2 ANQGSEA. CDR3 region: CSVDLRARQETQYF. CDR3 bases: TGCAGCGTTGACCTTCGGGCAAGGCAAGAGACCCAGTACTTC.

The genes are TRBV30 and TRBJ2-3, with a tentative D call TRBD2 (6 bases). V was pared by 3 bases and J by 4 bases, with 8 bases between. The germline CDR1 and CDR2 sequences are GTSNPN and SVGIG (reference sequence). The CDR3 is 12 residues long. This chain's CDR3 is CAWRGGSDTQYF. The CDR3 region has the DNA TGTGCCTGGAGGGGAGGTTCAGATACGCAGTATTTT. Combining the CDR3 with reference TRBV30 and TRBJ2-3 gives the whole variable domain SQTIHQWPATLVQPVGSPLSLECTVEGTSNPNLYWYRQAAGRGLQLLFYSVGIGQISSEVPQNLSASRPQDRQFILSSKKLLLSDSGFYLCAWRGGSDTQYFGPGTRLTVL.